This T cell receptor (beta chain) comes out of a study of CD8 T cells in Susac syndrome. Reverse transcription of 0.5 to 1 ug RNA was performed with random hexamers. Across 54 Vbeta and 13 Jbeta, TCR beta CDR3 was amplified with immunoSEQ multiplex PCR. MiXCR was run by TCRdb on the immunoSEQ multiplex PCR reads, yielding one entry per CDR3 protein. The sample lists around 280,000 distinct CDR3 sequences, 92% occurring once. The study sequenced TCR beta in blood CD8+ and CD4+ T cells. The multiple sclerosis controls were treatment-naive patients, and their relapsing-remitting disease was stable or active. TEMRA cells were FACS-enriched and CD8+ and CD4+ T cells negatively isolated. This sequence originates from a human donor with multiple sclerosis. Specimen: CD4+ T cells from PBMCs.

The CDR3 is CATSETLPTKQYEQYF. The DNA of the CDR3 is TGTGCCACCAGTGAAACACTCCCGACTAAACAATACGAGCAGTACTTC. The chain employs TRBV24-1 and TRBJ2-7; a possible D gene is TRBD2 (5 bases). This CDR3 has 16 residues. V was clipped by 4 bases and J by 4 bases, with 19 bases between them. CDR1 KGHDR and CDR2 SFDVKD come from the germline V gene.